The present T cell receptor beta chain was sequenced within a study of blood T cell repertoires in COVID-19. Study-wide background: Acute-phase and convalescent COVID-19 samples originated in the United States, Italy and Spain. The cDNA or gDNA used as material had been derived from T cells, B-cell-depleted T cells, or PBMCs.

This clone turned up a few times. Cohort assignment relied on participant-reported clinical history. In the authors' workflow: Researchers report that nucleated cell counts were estimated from reference gene primer amplification. Method: immunoSEQ multiplex PCR; TCRdb's copy keeps in-frame clones and lacks some. V, J and clone size are taken as reported in that table, and D and trimming were inferred from the DNA itself. The sample has about 190,000 clones; 65% to 80% are singletons. Germline V CDR1 and CDR2: LGHNA, YNFKEQ. CDR3 length equals 16 residues. Trimming cost V 2 bases and J 8 bases, with 18 bases left between them.

The sequencing sample was made of PBMCs or T cells enriched from blood (not recorded which). The source is a woman between 50 and 59 years old with acute COVID-19. The chain combines TRBV4-2 with TRBJ1-4; a possible D gene is TRBD1 (6 bases). The CDR3, as DNA: TGTGCCAGCAGCCAAATTCTGCTGGGGGCGCACGAAAAACTGTTTTTT. This sequence encodes CASSQILLGAHEKLFF.